This TCR beta chain appears in the sequencing data of a study of T cells in Graves' hyperthyroidism and ophthalmopathy. The CDR3 has 14 residues. The V gene end was trimmed by 1 base and the J gene end by 7 bases; junction bases not matched to a gene: 3. The V gene's germline CDR1 is SGHAT and CDR2 FQNNGV. The CDR3 regions of TCR beta were amplified from RNA transcripts. First-round RT-PCR of the TCR CDR3 relied on the HTBI primer set. MiXCR was run by TCRdb on the multiplex PCR reads, yielding one entry per CDR3 protein. The table lists approximately 150,000 distinct CDR3 sequences, 8% to 9.5% of them singletons, with roughly a fifth in the top ten. A roughly 10 ml volume of fresh peripheral blood provided the PBMCs.

The source is a young woman with Graves' hyperthyroidism that later progressed to Graves' ophthalmopathy. Sequenced sample: blood. The V call is TRBV11-2, the J call TRBJ2-1; 8 bases align to TRBD2. For the CDR3, the DNA is TGTGCCAGCAGCTTAGCCGGGACTAGAAATGAGCAGTTCTTC. Translation gives CASSLAGTRNEQFF.